These 26 T cell receptor beta chains were sequenced from one sample in a study of breast tumors, draining lymph nodes, adjacent tissues. Axillary draining lymph nodes of breast cancer patients supplied the node samples. TCRdb independently ran MiXCR on the multiplex PCR reads; one entry per CDR3 protein. The table has 180,000 or so distinct CDR3 sequences, roughly a third seen once. Sequencing input: axillary lymph node tissue. Every receptor here comes from a female donor with breast cancer. Some clones in this sample may be carry-over from other donors' samples.

Points on this clonotype: A read error may explain this, as a much larger clone is one base away. This chain connects TRBV12-3 or TRBV12-4 to TRBJ2-3, with 11 bases lining up with TRBD2. The CDR3 extends over 14 amino acids. After removal of 11 bases from V and 3 bases from J, the junction contained 7 bases not matched to a gene. The chain's CDR3 is CAAGWTSGTDTQYF. CDR3 bases: TGTGCCGCCGGATGGACTAGCGGGACAGATACGCAGTATTTT.

The chain couples TRBV28 to TRBJ2-1; D is unresolved. Germline CDR1 is MDHEN and CDR2 is SYDVKM. This CDR3 region has 12 residues. V lost 6 bases, J lost 6 bases, and 9 bases lay in between. The CDR3 loop reads CASRSILNEQFF. CDR3 in DNA: TGTGCCAGCAGGTCGATTCTCAATGAGCAGTTCTTC.

This clonotype was picked up many times. The V and J genes are TRBV6-6 and TRBJ1-4, with D possibly matching TRBD1 (5 bases). Trimming took off 5 bases at V and 7 bases at J, with 17 bases between the two ends. Germline values: CDR1 MNHNY, CDR2 SVGAGI (reference sequence). CDR3 size: 15 residues. CDR3 DNA sequence: TGTGCCAGCAGTCAGGGACCGAAATGGGGTGAAAAACTGTTTTTT. This codes for CASSQGPKWGEKLFF.

This clonotype occurred many times. The chain carries TRBV7-9 and TRBJ1-2; tentative D call: TRBD1 (5 bases). Germline V gives CDR1 SEHNR, CDR2 FQNEAQ (reference sequence). Trimming stripped 5 bases from V and 7 bases from J, with 11 bases between. This CDR3 contains 12 residues. CDR3 in amino acids: CASSPRAAGYTF. CDR3 nucleotides: TGTGCCAGCAGCCCCAGGGCTGCTGGCTACACCTTC.

At least ten counts were recorded for this clonotype. The rearrangement links TRBV20-1 to TRBJ2-7; 8 bases agree with TRBD1. The V and J ends lost 3 bases and 2 bases, in that order; junction bases with no gene match: 6. This CDR3 contains 14 residues. The germline V gene encodes CDR1 DFQATT and CDR2 SNEGSKA (reference sequence). CDR3 amino acids: CSASHRQGTYEQYF. CDR3 nucleotides: TGCAGTGCTAGTCACCGACAGGGGACCTACGAGCAGTACTTC.

With regard to this clonotype: The final CDR3 position lacks the conserved phenylalanine or tryptophan, pointing to a likely read error. No DNA is shown, since the ends of the CDR3 on it are uncertain; the CDR3 is the one TCRdb lists. This chain uses TRBV20-1 with TRBJ1-6; the DNA was not used to check the table's D call, TRBD1. Germline CDR1 DFQATT, CDR2 SNEGSKA (reference sequence). The CDR3 region is 8 residues in length, termini included. CDR3 region: CSARPSPG.

This clonotype was counted many times. The rearrangement uses TRBV6-5 and TRBJ2-7; D remains ambiguous. Germline loops: CDR1 MNHEY, CDR2 SVGAGI. This CDR3 comprises 11 residues. With 11 bases removed from V and 4 bases from J, the gap between germline ends came to 12 bases. CDR3 DNA sequence: TGTGCCTCCCTCCAAGGGTACGAGCAGTACTTC. It specifies CASLQGYEQYF.

Ten or more counts support this clonotype. The chain couples TRBV5-1 to TRBJ2-7, with 14 bases aligning to TRBD2. The germline V gene has CDR1 SGHRS and CDR2 YFSETQ. The CDR3 consists of 14 residues. V was pared by 4 bases and J by 6 bases, with 3 bases of the junction left unmatched. CDR3 sequence reads: CASSETSGRGEQYF. The CDR3 coding sequence is TGCGCCAGCAGCGAGACTAGCGGGAGGGGCGAGCAGTACTTC.

This clonotype was detected many times. The genes are TRBV6-5 and TRBJ2-3, with D perhaps TRBD1 or TRBD2 (6 bases each). V lost 7 bases to trimming and J lost 0 bases, with 8 bases between them. Germline assignment: CDR1 MNHEY and CDR2 SVGAGI. CDR3 length equals 13 residues. CDR3 residues: CASMGGSTDTQYF. Written as DNA, the CDR3 is TGTGCCAGCATGGGGGGCAGCACAGATACGCAGTATTTT.

Note on this clonotype: One junction end does not reproduce the germline sequence, and a read error may be involved. The chain links TRBV5-1 to TRBJ1-4, with D possibly TRBD1 on 5 matching bases. CDR1 is SGHRS, CDR2 YFSETQ, per germline. This CDR3 has 14 amino acids. CDR3 sequence: CASSASGSNGKLFF. The CDR3 nucleotides read TGCGCCAGCAGCGCATCAGGGTCTAATGGAAAACTGTTTTTC.

V usage is TRBV11-2 and J usage is TRBJ1-6, with D unclear. V was shortened by 4 bases and J by 10 bases, with 14 bases between the two germline ends. The CDR3 has 14 amino acids. Germline CDR1 reads SGHAT; CDR2 reads FQNNGV. CDR3 DNA sequence: TGTGCCAGCAGCTCACTTGGGATGGCCTCACCCCTCCACTTT. It encodes CASSSLGMASPLHF.

Only a few counts were recorded for this clonotype. A read error may explain this, as a much larger clone is one base away. V is TRBV6-1 and J is TRBJ2-7; D not certain. Germline assignment: CDR1 MNHNS and CDR2 SASEGT. Deletions cut 6 bases from V and 2 bases from J, with 14 bases between. This CDR3 has 14 amino acids. The CDR3 DNA reads TGTGCCAGCAGCCAAGGACCTGGCACCTACGAGCAGTACTTC. It specifies CASSQGPGTYEQYF.

This clonotype was observed many times. One end of the junction fails to match germline, which may point to a read error. V usage is TRBV7-7 and J usage is TRBJ2-6; D not certain. Germline V lookup: CDR1 SSHAT, CDR2 FNYEAQ (reference sequence). The CDR3 covers 14 residues. The CDR3 DNA is TGTGCTAGCAGCTTAGGCACTGGGGCCAACGTCCTGACTTTC. Residues: CASSLGTGANVLTF.

The chain joins TRBV13 to TRBJ2-3; 7 bases agree with TRBD2. CDR1 is PRHDT, CDR2 FYEKMQ, per germline (reference sequence). The length of the CDR3 is 16 residues. Losses at the gene ends were 6 bases for V and 0 bases for J; bases not matched to a gene: 9. CDR3 in amino acids: CASSLPTSPSTDTQYF. Here the CDR3 DNA reads TGTGCCAGCAGTCTACCGACTAGCCCTAGCACAGATACGCAGTATTTT.

This clonotype was counted many times. The chain recombines TRBV5-1 with TRBJ2-7, with D unresolved. Germline CDR1 is SGHRS and CDR2 is YFSETQ. The V gene lost 0 bases and the J gene lost 2 bases, with 9 bases spanning the gap. This CDR3 spans 14 amino acids. The CDR3 DNA reads as TGCGCCAGCAGCTTGGATGGGAAAACCTACGAGCAGTACTTC. It yields the protein CASSLDGKTYEQYF.

Regarding this clonotype: One base away lies a much larger clone, so this may be a sequencing read error. The chain links TRBV11-2 to TRBJ2-1; D is possibly TRBD2 (6 bases). This CDR3 is 13 amino acids long. V lost 5 bases, J lost 9 bases, and 14 bases lay in between. Germline V lookup: CDR1 SGHAT, CDR2 FQNNGV. The CDR3 DNA is TGTGCCAGCAGCGCGGGACCATTCCCTGAGCAGTTCTTC. This sequence encodes CASSAGPFPEQFF.

Many counts were recorded for this clonotype. The chain links TRBV19 to TRBJ1-6; D not resolved. CDR3 size: 13 residues. The V gene lost 3 bases and the J gene lost 9 bases, with 9 bases spanning the gap. Germline assignment: CDR1 LNHDA and CDR2 SQIVND (reference sequence). The CDR3 protein is CASSIEGTSPLHF. CDR3 nucleotides: TGTGCCAGTAGTATCGAGGGTACTTCACCCCTCCACTTT.

This clonotype was seen ten or more times. The chain carries TRBV15 and TRBJ2-1; 9 bases fit TRBD1. The V and J ends lost 0 bases and 8 bases, in that order; junction bases with no gene match: 8. Germline V gene data show CDR1 as LNHNV and CDR2 as YYDKDF (reference sequence). CDR3 length: 16 residues. The CDR3 nucleotides read TGTGCCACCAGCAGAGACCGGGACAGGGTTACACATGAGCAGTTCTTC. This sequence encodes CATSRDRDRVTHEQFF.

This clonotype was detected ten times or more. CDR3 DNA sequence: TGTGCCAGCAGCCGTAGGTTCGATTCCGCGCAGTTCTTC. This translates into CASSRRFDSAQFF. This chain joins TRBV5-6 and TRBJ2-1; no reliable D call. V was trimmed by 4 bases and J by 12 bases, leaving 17 bases between them. CDR3 length equals 13 residues. Germline V gives CDR1 SGHDT, CDR2 YYEEEE.

This clonotype was observed many times. The rearrangement joins TRBV10-3 to TRBJ2-1; no clear D. The CDR3 is 16 residues long. V was pared by 1 base and J by 7 bases, with 17 bases between. Germline V gives CDR1 ENHRY, CDR2 SYGVKD. DNA of the CDR3: TGTGCCATCAGTGAGTTGAGTAGCTCCCAGTCGAATGAGCAGTTCTTC. Translation: CAISELSSSQSNEQFF.

This rearrangement joins TRBV5-1 to TRBJ2-7; TRBD2 agrees at 10 bases. With 0 bases clipped from V and 4 bases from J, the junction kept 10 bases outside the gene matches. The germline V gene has CDR1 SGHRS and CDR2 YFSETQ. CDR3 size: 17 residues. CDR3 DNA: TGCGCCAGCAGCTTGGTTCTAGCGGGAGTTGTGACATACGAGCAGTACTTC. Its translation is CASSLVLAGVVTYEQYF.

This clonotype was picked up many times. The chain couples TRBV20-1 to TRBJ2-7, with no clear D. V was clipped by 1 base and J by 10 bases, with 17 bases between them. The CDR3 runs 13 residues. Germline V gene lookup returns CDR1 DFQATT and CDR2 SNEGSKA (reference sequence). CDR3 in DNA: TGCAGTGCTAGAGCGGACGAGCCAGCCCCACAGTACTTC. Protein: CSARADEPAPQYF.

This clonotype was seen at least ten times. This chain joins TRBV27 and TRBJ2-3; 7 bases fit TRBD1. J lost 10 bases, V lost 5 bases, and 6 bases had no gene match. CDR3 length: 12 residues. CDR1 MNHEY and CDR2 SMNVEV come from the germline V gene (reference sequence). CDR3 sequence reads: CASSDNDRAQYF. CDR3 coding DNA: TGTGCCAGCAGTGATAATGACAGGGCGCAGTATTTT.

The J gene is TRBJ2-5, the V gene TRBV9; D gene unclear. The germline gives CDR1 SGDLS, CDR2 YYNGEE. The CDR3 extends over 15 amino acids. V gave up 0 bases and J gave up 13 bases, with 22 bases separating them. Here the CDR3 reads CASSVGAFNGEAPYF. In nucleotides, the CDR3 is TGTGCCAGCAGCGTAGGGGCGTTTAACGGAGAGGCCCCGTACTTC.

Of note for this clonotype: At one boundary the junction diverges from the germline segment, which might be a read error. This chain joins TRBV7-4 and TRBJ2-7; either TRBD1 or TRBD2 may fit D (6 bases each). Per the germline V gene, CDR1 is SGHVT and CDR2 is SQSDAQ. This CDR3 spans 15 amino acids. In nucleotides, the CDR3 is TGTGCCGGCAGCTTCGGGGGCAACGGGGCCTACGAGCAGTACTTT. Encoded protein: CAGSFGGNGAYEQYF.

V is TRBV2 and J is TRBJ1-2, with D perhaps matching TRBD1 (5 bases). Deletions cut 8 bases from V and 6 bases from J, with 16 bases between. This CDR3 region has 13 residues. Looked up from germline, CDR1 is SNHLY and CDR2 is FYNNEI. CDR3 sequence reads: CASWTRGLHGYTF. The CDR3 nucleotides are TGTGCCAGCTGGACAAGGGGATTGCATGGCTACACCTTC.